The 32 T cell receptor beta chains listed next were all sequenced from one sample in a study of blood T cell repertoires in COVID-19. Profiling relied on immunoSEQ multiplex PCR, and the TCRdb table lists in-frame clones only, not all of them. The sample contains a few hundred thousand clones, 70% to 90% of which appear only once. What was sequenced was PBMCs or T cells enriched from blood (not recorded which). The receptor set was obtained from a woman in her 30s who had recovered from COVID-19.

This clone was seen only once. J is TRBJ1-2 and V is TRBV6-5, with a weak D call TRBD1 (6 bases). Germline lookup yields CDR1 MNHEY and CDR2 SVGAGI. The CDR3 is 14 residues long. V shed 6 bases and J shed 4 bases, with 15 bases lying between them. DNA for the CDR3: TGTGCCAGCAGCACCCCAGGGGTGGGCTATGGCTACACCTTC. It translates to CASSTPGVGYGYTF.

The chain employs TRBV19 and TRBJ2-7; tentatively, D is TRBD2 (5 bases). Trimming shortened V by 4 bases and J by 4 bases, and 5 bases separated the two germline ends. CDR3 length equals 11 residues. The germline gives CDR1 LNHDA, CDR2 SQIVND (reference sequence). This CDR3 reads CASSTGYEQYF. CDR3 bases: TGTGCCAGTAGTACGGGATACGAGCAGTACTTC. The full variable domain, rest sourced from reference TRBV19 and TRBJ2-7, is DGGITQSPKYLFRKEGQNVTLSCEQNLNHDAMYWYRQDPGQGLRLIYYSQIVNDFQKGDIAEGYSVSREKKESFPLTVTSAQKNPTAFYLCASSTGYEQYFGPGTRLTVT.

This clone appeared a few times. The identical CDR3 is also encoded by other nucleotide sequences in the sample. The chain joins TRBV20-1 to TRBJ1-2; a possible D gene is TRBD1 (6 bases). CDR1 and CDR2 from the germline V gene are DFQATT and SNEGSKA (reference sequence). There are 10 residues in the CDR3. Between the trimmed V and J ends, which lost 6 bases and 5 bases, there was a span of 7 bases. The CDR3 spells CSAGQYGYTF. The CDR3 DNA is TGCAGTGCCGGACAGTATGGCTACACCTTC.

The rearrangement links TRBV9 to TRBJ1-2; D is unresolved. Germline-derived CDR1 and CDR2 are SGDLS and YYNGEE. V lost 2 bases, J lost 7 bases, and 18 bases lay in between. The CDR3 totals 15 residues. DNA for the CDR3: TGTGCCAGCAGCGTTGGTCCAGATTTCCCTTTTGGCTACACCTTC. It yields the protein CASSVGPDFPFGYTF.

The chain combines TRBV10-2 with TRBJ1-1, with D possibly matching TRBD1 (5 bases). This CDR3 is built from 14 residues. Germline V gene lookup returns CDR1 WSHSY and CDR2 SAAADI. V was trimmed by 6 bases and J by 1 base, leaving 12 bases between them. DNA of the CDR3: TGCGCCAGCAGGATACAGGAGTCGAACACTGAAGCTTTCTTT. It is translated as CASRIQESNTEAFF.

Regarding this clone: At one of its ends the junction is not consistent with the germline gene, which may arise from a read error. This rearrangement joins TRBV13 to TRBJ1-1; D is perhaps TRBD1 (5 bases). CDR1 and CDR2 (germline): PRHDT, FYEKMQ (reference sequence). The CDR3 has 14 amino acids. The CDR3 DNA follows: TGTGCCAGCAGCTTAGGGGGGGGGAACCCTGAAGCTTTCTTT. It encodes CASSLGGGNPEAFF.

This chain joins TRBV5-1 and TRBJ1-1, with a weak D call TRBD1 (6 bases). The CDR3 extends over 16 amino acids. Germline CDR1 reads SGHRS; CDR2 reads YFSETQ. Between the trimmed V and J ends, which lost 7 bases and 1 base, there was a span of 20 bases. Written as DNA, the CDR3 is TGCGCCAGCTGGGGGCTTCGAAGGGGCACGAACACTGAAGCTTTCTTT. This sequence encodes CASWGLRRGTNTEAFF.

Here the CDR3 reads CASSLGGRGATEAFF. The CDR3 DNA reads as TGCGCCAGCAGCTTGGGGGGCAGGGGAGCGACTGAAGCTTTCTTT. The rearrangement joins TRBV5-1 to TRBJ1-1; D might be TRBD1 (6 bases). The CDR3 is made up of 15 amino acids. Trimming took 0 bases from V and 5 from J, leaving 14 bases between them. Germline V gene lookup returns CDR1 SGHRS and CDR2 YFSETQ.

The chain has TRBV5-6 and TRBJ2-2, with TRBD1 matching 8 bases. The trim removed 4 bases at V and 7 bases at J, leaving 9 bases unmatched. The CDR3 extends over 15 amino acids. CDR1 and CDR2 from the germline V gene are SGHDT and YYEEEE. CDR3 residues: CASSPKTGVDGELFF. The CDR3 DNA reads as TGTGCCAGCAGCCCTAAGACAGGGGTGGACGGGGAGCTGTTTTTT.

The chain has TRBV2 and TRBJ2-1; TRBD2 matches 7 bases. The V segment lost 3 bases and the J segment 12 bases; nucleotides outside the gene matches: 14. CDR1 is SNHLY, CDR2 FYNNEI, per germline. This CDR3 region has 15 residues. The CDR3 here is CASSEEGGGLFAQFF. The CDR3 DNA reads TGTGCCAGCAGTGAGGAGGGCGGGGGTCTTTTCGCGCAGTTCTTC.

The V and J genes are TRBV6-5 and TRBJ2-1; D might be TRBD2 (7 bases). Trimming took off 1 base at V and 6 bases at J, with 16 bases between the two ends. The CDR3 has 16 amino acids. CDR1 MNHEY and CDR2 SVGAGI come from the germline V gene. The CDR3, as DNA: TGTGCCAGCAGTTACTTCGTTGGGAGGGGGACCAATGAGCAGTTCTTC. It translates to CASSYFVGRGTNEQFF.

This chain uses TRBV7-8 with TRBJ2-1; 9 bases fit TRBD1. The CDR3 contains 13 residues. Germline V lookup: CDR1 SGHVS, CDR2 FQNEAQ. V shed 5 bases and J 6 bases; nucleotides not matched to a gene: 2. The CDR3 coding sequence is TGTGCCAGCAGCACGGACAGGGGCAATGAGCAGTTCTTC. This translates into CASSTDRGNEQFF. The variable domain in full, with the rest retrieved from reference TRBV7-8 and TRBJ2-1, is GAGVSQSPRYKVAKRGQDVALRCDPISGHVSLFWYQQALGQGPEFLTYFQNEAQLDKSGLPSDRFFAERPEGSVSTLKIQRTQQEDSAVYLCASSTDRGNEQFFGPGTRLTVL.

The chain employs TRBV30 and TRBJ1-1; D unclear. The ends were cut back, 3 bases at V and 7 bases at J, with 9 bases in the middle. The CDR3 runs 11 residues. Germline-derived CDR1 and CDR2 are GTSNPN and SVGIG (reference sequence). The chain's CDR3 is CAWSESVEAFF. As DNA, the CDR3 is TGTGCCTGGAGCGAATCAGTTGAAGCTTTCTTT.

This chain uses TRBV6-5 with TRBJ1-1; 11 nucleotides line up with TRBD1. V was pared by 2 bases and J by 0 bases, with 2 bases of the junction left unmatched. This CDR3 has 16 amino acids. CDR1 is MNHEY and CDR2 is SVGAGI in the germline V gene. CDR3 DNA: TGTGCCAGCAGTTACGGGACAGGGGGGATGAACACTGAAGCTTTCTTT. It specifies CASSYGTGGMNTEAFF.

The CDR3 nucleotides are TGTGCCAGCAGCTTACGGGGCACGGGGGGTGGCTACACCTTC. This translates into CASSLRGTGGGYTF. The chain employs TRBV7-2 and TRBJ1-2; TRBD1 might be the D (5 bases). Germline V CDR1 and CDR2: SGHTA, FQGNSA. CDR3 length: 14 residues. V lost 2 bases and J 7 bases, leaving 14 bases between the germline ends.

The chain joins TRBV25-1 to TRBJ1-6; 7 positions agree with TRBD1. CDR1 MGHDK and CDR2 SYGVNS come from the germline V gene. Trimming cost V 1 base and J 6 bases; bases outside gene matches: 6. CDR3 length: 16 residues. The CDR3 DNA is TGTGCCAGCAGTGAATCGCCCAGGGGGTCTAATTCACCCCTCCACTTT. Translated, it gives CASSESPRGSNSPLHF.

This sequence joins TRBV9 and TRBJ1-4; perhaps TRBD1 as D (6 bases). V lost 4 bases to trimming and J lost 3 bases, with 16 bases between them. The CDR3 sequence is 16 residues long. In germline, CDR1 is SGDLS, CDR2 YYNGEE. CDR3 DNA sequence: TGTGCCAGCAGCCGGAAAGACGGACAGCCTAATGAAAAACTGTTTTTT. It codes for CASSRKDGQPNEKLFF.

The genes are TRBV5-1 and TRBJ1-5; the match to TRBD1 covers 8 bases. V lost 4 bases and J lost 6; bases outside the gene matches: 6. CDR1 and CDR2 (germline): SGHRS, YFSETQ. CDR3 length: 14 amino acids. The CDR3 here is CASSPTGGSQPQHF. The CDR3 nucleotides read TGCGCCAGCAGCCCCACAGGGGGTTCTCAGCCCCAGCATTTT.

The J gene is TRBJ1-4, the V gene TRBV30; 7 bases line up with TRBD1. J lost 4 bases, V lost 6 bases, and 5 bases had no gene match. Germline CDR1 is GTSNPN and CDR2 is SVGIG (reference sequence). The CDR3 spans 13 residues. The CDR3 nucleotides are TGTGCCTGCACGACAGGGTTTAATGAAAAACTGTTTTTT. It translates to CACTTGFNEKLFF.

This clone was seen once. The chain has TRBV19 and TRBJ1-2; 7 bases are shared with TRBD1. The CDR3 covers 16 residues. From germline, CDR1 is LNHDA and CDR2 SQIVND (reference sequence). V lost 9 bases to trimming and J lost 6 bases; unmatched junction nucleotides: 19. The CDR3 spells CASKDHRASQGDGYTF. CDR3 bases: TGTGCCAGCAAAGACCACCGGGCCTCCCAGGGGGATGGCTACACCTTC. Based on the CDR3 plus reference TRBV19 and TRBJ1-2, the full variable domain is DGGITQSPKYLFRKEGQNVTLSCEQNLNHDAMYWYRQDPGQGLRLIYYSQIVNDFQKGDIAEGYSVSREKKESFPLTVTSAQKNPTAFYLCASKDHRASQGDGYTFGSGTRLTVV.

The chain joins TRBV6-5 to TRBJ2-7; 9 positions agree with TRBD1. The CDR3 runs to 15 residues. Germline V CDR1 and CDR2: MNHEY, SVGAGI. With 7 bases clipped from V and 3 bases from J, the junction kept 10 bases outside the gene matches. In DNA, the CDR3 is TGTGCCAGCATGGGGACAGGGCCCTCCTTCTACGAGCAGTACTTC. The encoded protein is CASMGTGPSFYEQYF.

The chain links TRBV14 to TRBJ2-3, with D tentatively TRBD2 (6 bases). Germline V gene sequence: CDR1 SGHDN, CDR2 FVKESK. The CDR3 is 15 residues long. Trimming removed 3 bases from V and 6 bases from J, with 16 bases in between. This CDR3 reads CASSQGLSPYDTQYF. The CDR3 DNA follows: TGTGCCAGCAGCCAGGGACTTTCCCCTTACGATACGCAGTATTTT.

The CDR3 DNA reads as TGTGCCACCAGCAGAGGGACGGCGGTGGGGGGAAATCAGCCCCAGCATTTT. This translates into CATSRGTAVGGNQPQHF. The J gene is TRBJ1-5, the V gene TRBV15; D is possibly TRBD1 (5 bases). Germline values: CDR1 LNHNV, CDR2 YYDKDF (reference sequence). The CDR3 consists of 17 residues. Deletions cut 1 base from V and 4 bases from J, with 17 bases between.

The rearrangement joins TRBV9 to TRBJ1-3, with 7 bases aligning to TRBD1. V shed 3 bases and J 0 bases; nucleotides not matched to a gene: 6. In germline, CDR1 is SGDLS, CDR2 YYNGEE. The CDR3 has 16 residues. CDR3 sequence (DNA): TGTGCCAGCAGCGGACCGGGACAGATCTCTGGAAACACCATATATTTT. Protein: CASSGPGQISGNTIYF.

The chain combines TRBV24-1 with TRBJ2-2; D is unclear. Germline V CDR1 and CDR2: KGHDR, SFDVKD. V was pared by 0 bases and J by 2 bases, with 6 bases between. CDR3 length: 15 amino acids. The CDR3, as DNA: TGTGCCACCAGTGATTTGCGTTCCAACACCGGGGAGCTGTTTTTT. It yields the protein CATSDLRSNTGELFF.

The rearrangement joins TRBV30 to TRBJ1-4, with a tentative D call TRBD1 (6 bases). The CDR3 runs to 12 residues. Germline CDR1 GTSNPN, CDR2 SVGIG (reference sequence). The V and J ends lost 2 bases and 6 bases respectively, with 7 bases between them. This CDR3 reads CAWSWTDEKLFF. CDR3 DNA sequence: TGTGCCTGGAGTTGGACAGATGAAAAACTGTTTTTT.

The J gene is TRBJ1-1, the V gene TRBV24-1; 7 bases are a match to TRBD1. Losses at the gene ends were 8 bases for V and 8 bases for J; bases not matched to a gene: 10. This CDR3 comprises 13 residues. Per the germline V gene, CDR1 is KGHDR and CDR2 is SFDVKD. The CDR3 DNA is TGTGCCACCACCGACTCACAGGGGAAGGAAGCTTTCTTT. Residues: CATTDSQGKEAFF.

The genes are TRBV7-9 and TRBJ1-1; no definite D call. Germline CDR1 SEHNR, CDR2 FQNEAQ (reference sequence). Trimming pared 2 bases from V and 0 bases from J, leaving 10 bases between. This CDR3 is built from 15 residues. CDR3 amino acids: CASSLFQNMNTEAFF. CDR3 coding DNA: TGTGCCAGCAGCTTATTCCAGAACATGAACACTGAAGCTTTCTTT.

The V gene is TRBV27, the J gene TRBJ2-1; 8 bases match TRBD1. CDR1 is MNHEY, CDR2 SMNVEV, per germline (reference sequence). The CDR3 length is 12 residues. Unmatched junction bases numbered 1, after V lost 6 bases and J lost 6 bases. The chain's CDR3 is CASRGTGNEQFF. For the CDR3, the DNA is TGTGCCAGCAGGGGGACAGGCAATGAGCAGTTCTTC.

The CDR3 nucleotides are TGTGCCAGCAGCCGAGGGGGGGTCTACGAGCAGTACTTC. Encoded protein: CASSRGGVYEQYF. The chain combines TRBV12-3 or TRBV12-4 with TRBJ2-7; maybe TRBD2 (7 bases). V was trimmed by 6 bases and J by 3 bases, leaving 12 bases between them. The CDR3 loop spans 13 amino acids.

The chain carries TRBV30 and TRBJ1-1; the D gene is possibly TRBD1 (5 bases). The CDR3 is 12 amino acids. Deletions cut 5 bases from V and 2 bases from J, with 9 bases between. Germline V gene sequence: CDR1 GTSNPN, CDR2 SVGIG (reference sequence). The CDR3 sequence is CAWDSLNTEAFF. CDR3 nucleotides: TGTGCCTGGGACAGTCTCAACACTGAAGCTTTCTTT.

This clone has just a few counts. The sample carries other DNA sequences with the same CDR3. The chain carries TRBV6-5 and TRBJ1-2; 8 bases agree with TRBD1. Germline lookup yields CDR1 MNHEY and CDR2 SVGAGI. The CDR3 length is 12 residues. V shed 6 bases, J shed 3 bases, and the junction held 0 bases outside the gene matches. The CDR3 sequence is CASRTGDYGYTF. The CDR3 nucleotides read TGTGCCAGCAGGACAGGGGACTATGGCTACACCTTC.